This T cell receptor (beta chain) was recorded in a study of cytotoxic CD8 clonotypes in ibrutinib-treated CLL. By share, this clone ranks as medium-sized. This CDR3 is 13 amino acids long. The V and J ends lost 0 bases and 2 bases respectively, with 4 bases between them. Germline loops: CDR1 SNHLY, CDR2 FYNNEI. Method: immunoSEQ multiplex PCR; TCRdb's copy keeps in-frame clones and lacks some. The table lists under 30,000 clones, 76% of them singletons. This specimen consisted of PBMCs, obtained after 36 months of ibrutinib treatment. The receptor comes from a human donor with chronic lymphocytic leukemia. V and J are TRBV2 and TRBJ1-2; D is unclear. CDR3 DNA sequence: TGTGCCAGCAGTGAAGCGCAGAACTATGGCTACACCTTC. Protein: CASSEAQNYGYTF.